The 3 T cell receptor beta chains given below trace back to one sample, sequenced in a study of blood T cell repertoires in COVID-19. Measured with immunoSEQ multiplex PCR; TCRdb has only the in-frame clones, and not every one. The sample has approximately 290,000 clones; about 89% are singletons. Sequenced input: peripheral blood. The source of these receptors is a woman aged 55-75 years with acute or convalescent COVID-19.

V gene TRBV5-1 combines with J gene TRBJ1-3, with 8 bases matching TRBD1. There are 16 residues in the CDR3. The V segment lost 0 bases and the J segment 0 bases; nucleotides outside the gene matches: 2. Germline CDR1 is SGHRS and CDR2 is YFSETQ. Here the CDR3 reads CASSLDGQGSGNTIYF. For the CDR3, the DNA is TGCGCCAGCAGCTTGGACGGACAGGGCTCTGGAAACACCATATATTTT. The whole variable domain, filled in from reference TRBV5-1 and TRBJ1-3, reads KAGVTQTPRYLIKTRGQQVTLSCSPISGHRSVSWYQQTPGQGLQFLFEYFSETQRNKGNFPGRFSGRQFSNSRSEMNVSTLELGDSALYLCASSLDGQGSGNTIYFGEGSWLTVV.

This clone was seen just once. The CDR3 protein is CASSSRSNEKLFF. The CDR3 nucleotides read TGTGCCAGCAGCTCGAGAAGTAATGAAAAACTGTTTTTT. The rearrangement links TRBV7-9 to TRBJ1-4; D uncertain. The V gene's germline CDR1 is SEHNR and CDR2 FQNEAQ (reference sequence). This CDR3 has 13 amino acids. V lost 4 bases and J 4 bases, leaving 7 bases between the germline ends.

The genes are TRBV11-2 and TRBJ2-1; D call uncertain. The V and J ends lost 1 base and 6 bases respectively, with 7 bases between them. Germline CDR1 reads SGHAT; CDR2 reads FQNNGV. This CDR3 has 13 residues. The CDR3 protein is CASSLGRANEQFF. The CDR3 nucleotides read TGTGCCAGCAGCTTAGGCCGCGCCAATGAGCAGTTCTTC.